This section outlines one T cell receptor beta chain sequence together with its context. Antigen specificity is unknown. The CDR3 loop spans 17 amino acids. The V segment lost 6 bases and the J segment 3 bases; nucleotides outside the gene matches: 17. CDR1 and CDR2 (germline): SGHRS, YFSETQ. The sample originates from a study of cytomegalovirus exposure and HLA in healthy donors. In the study overall: For the 300 to 450 genotyped donors, more than 65% fell within the Caucasian-associated ancestry cluster.

Broader study findings: Accurate predictions that matched the HLA-A and HLA-B alleles of most subjects were reportedly made from TCR beta sequences.

Primers: 60 Vbeta forward and 13 Jbeta reverse. TCRdb keeps only in-frame clones here, not all; method: immunoSEQ multiplex PCR. The sample shows approximately 110,000 clones, roughly 63% of them seen only once. The chain is built from TRBV5-1 and TRBJ1-1, with 7 bases that match TRBD1. The receptor's source is a woman in her seventies in good health and CMV-seropositive. The sample taken for sequencing was PBMCs. The CDR3 spells CASNRAGTALGDTEAFF. CDR3 bases: TGCGCCAGCAATAGGGCCGGGACAGCCCTGGGTGACACTGAAGCTTTCTTT.